The sequence of this T cell receptor (beta chain) was determined in a study of shared clonotypes between healthy human individuals. For the study at large: Three plates each covered CD4 naive and memory; CD8 naive two, CD8 memory one. Study-wide findings and caveats: Since donors were few, the genetic and exposure-history diversity represented was limited.

This CDR3 spans 17 amino acids. From germline, CDR1 is SGHRS and CDR2 YFSETQ. With 3 bases clipped from V and 3 bases from J, the junction kept 12 bases outside the gene matches. On this clone itself: The target antigen is unknown.

Positively selected for CCR7, the CD45RO-negative cells used as naive CD8 cells excluded terminally differentiated effector memory CD45RA+ cells. Healthy HIV-negative adults with no recent acute infections or vaccinations were recruited as donors. Here immunoSEQ multiplex PCR was the method, and the copy in TCRdb shows in-frame clones only, minus some. The table has 1.5 million to 2.5 million clones, 85% to 95% seen once. V usage is TRBV5-1 and J usage is TRBJ1-1, with 9 bases fitting TRBD1. The source is a man younger than 30 in good health. Sequencing was carried out using naive CD8+ T cells sorted from blood. DNA of the CDR3: TGCGCCAGCAGCTCACAAGACAGGGGGATTTGGGACACTGAAGCTTTCTTT. This translates into CASSSQDRGIWDTEAFF.